This T cell receptor beta chain was sequenced in a study of T cell changes during pregnancy in multiple sclerosis. The protocol was immunoSEQ multiplex PCR, while the TCRdb copy is restricted to in-frame clones and leaves out a portion. This table has tens of thousands of clones, about 88% appearing once. A few counts support this clone. Between the trimmed V and J ends, which lost 6 bases and 0 bases, there was a span of 8 bases. Germline V gives CDR1 MNHNY, CDR2 SVGAGI (reference sequence). This CDR3 region has 13 residues. The material sequenced was CD4+ T cells from peripheral blood mononuclear cells, taken in the third trimester of pregnancy. The TCR sequence derives from a female donor with multiple sclerosis, enrolled in a pregnancy study. The V and J genes are TRBV6-6 and TRBJ1-1; tentative D call: TRBD1 (5 bases). CDR3 amino acids: CASRDILNTEAFF. The CDR3 DNA follows: TGTGCCAGCAGGGACATATTGAACACTGAAGCTTTCTTT.